One sample yielded the 2 T cell receptor beta chains listed below, sequenced in a study of blood T cell repertoires in COVID-19 (dated by TCRdb to the early 2020s). Receptor amplification or capture employed the immunoSEQ multiplex PCR assay. This immuneACCESS table, as held by TCRdb, lists in-frame sequences with V and J called but not all clones. Of the missing ones, under half trace to an unresolved V gene in checked studies; the others have no known cause. For this sample there are about 350,000 clones; roughly 87% appear just once. The ten largest clonotypes hold more than 7.5% of the sample. The specimen was peripheral blood. Every receptor here comes from a man aged 30-40 years with COVID-19, enrolled during active disease.

The V and J genes are TRBV6-5 and TRBJ1-1, with D unresolved. The germline V gene encodes CDR1 MNHEY and CDR2 SVGAGI. CDR3 length equals 13 residues. V was shortened by 2 bases and J by 3 bases, with 7 bases between the two germline ends. In nucleotides, the CDR3 is TGTGCCAGCAGTTACGGCCTTTACACTGAAGCTTTCTTT. As protein: CASSYGLYTEAFF.

The CDR3 reads CASSTWTGNNQPQHF. The CDR3 DNA reads TGTGCCAGCAGCACTTGGACAGGCAACAATCAGCCCCAGCATTTT. This chain connects TRBV7-2 to TRBJ1-5; 7 bases are a match to TRBD1. CDR1 is SGHTA and CDR2 is FQGNSA in the germline V gene. The V segment lost 5 bases and the J segment 3 bases; nucleotides outside the gene matches: 7. CDR3 length: 15 residues.